This T cell receptor beta chain comes out of a study of CD8 T cells in ankylosing spondylitis. Study-wide points: A TCR beta motif made of fewer than ten highly homologous variants seemed typical of ankylosing spondylitis blood. Matched synovial fluid from ankylosing spondylitis patients was reported to be enriched for disease-linked clones. In the blood and synovial fluid of reactive arthritis, some motif variants had been previously reported. Relatively scarce in peripheral blood, disease-linked clones were CD8+.

Each TCR beta library was made by quantitative 5'-RACE that incorporated molecular barcodes. MiXCR, run by TCRdb on the 5' RACE reads, gives a single entry per CDR3 protein. The sample lists over 600,000 distinct CDR3 sequences, around 19% occurring once. The CDR3 runs 11 residues. The germline V and J ends were trimmed by 10 bases and 2 bases, with 7 bases remaining between them. Remarks on this clonotype: Its matching antigen is unknown.

The sample was blood, either unsorted or a sorted T cell fraction (not recorded which). This TCR was recovered from a male donor with ankylosing spondylitis. V is TRBV12-3 or TRBV12-4 and J is TRBJ2-3; no clear D. The CDR3 loop is CAIQSTDTQYF. As DNA, the CDR3 is TGTGCCATTCAATCCACAGATACGCAGTATTTT.